A selection of T cell receptor beta chains follows, all from one sample in a study of cytomegalovirus exposure and HLA in healthy donors. The data were produced by immunoSEQ multiplex PCR, yet TCRdb's version contains in-frame clones alone and is incomplete. The sample includes roughly 75,000 clones, approximately 94% seen only once; the top ten take 2.5% to 3.5%. The sequencing input was PBMCs. All receptors derive from a young woman in good health and CMV-seropositive. Each CDR3 is given with its conserved first and last residue. The D gene is left open where the match is weak. For some rows the clone size is stated as once, few or many, or as a class when expanded; others skip it.

>TRBJ2-1|TRBV4-3|-|-
TGCGCCAGCAGCCAAGATCGGCGGGGCCAACCCTACAATGAGCAGTTCTTC
CASSQDRRGQPYNEQFF
>TRBJ2-7|TRBV7-8|-|once
TGTGCCAGCAGCTTAGGGCGGACACCCTCCTACGAGCAGTACTTC
CASSLGRTPSYEQYF
>TRBJ2-1|TRBV28|TRBD2|few
TGTGCCAGCAGTACTAGCGGGATCAGAAATGAGCAGTTCTTC
CASSTSGIRNEQFF
>TRBJ2-3|TRBV29-1|TRBD2|-
TGCAGCGTCCTCACAGGGGCGGGACTAGCGGGAGTGATAAGCACAGATACGCAGTATTTT
CSVLTGAGLAGVISTDTQYF
>TRBJ1-6|TRBV6-5|-|-
TGTGCCAGCAGTTCACACAGAGAAAATTCACCCCTCCACTTT
CASSSHRENSPLHF
>TRBJ2-3|TRBV6-6|-|-
TGTGCCAGCAGTCCCGACTTTTGGGATACGCAGTATTTT
CASSPDFWDTQYF
>TRBJ2-7|TRBV28|-|-
TGTGCCAGCAGTTTATGGGGTCGGGGGGCCAACGAGCAGTACTTC
CASSLWGRGANEQYF
>TRBJ1-2|TRBV9|-|-
TGTGCCAGCAGCCAGGCAGGGGCTGGAGGCTACACCTTC
CASSQAGAGGYTF
>TRBJ2-1|TRBV5-6|TRBD1|-
TGTGCCAGCAGTTGGGGCGGGACAGGGGGTAACAATGAGCAGTTCTTC
CASSWGGTGGNNEQFF
>TRBJ1-5|TRBV6-6|-|-
TGTGCCAGCAGTCAGGATCGCAATCAGCCCCAGCATTTT
CASSQDRNQPQHF
>TRBJ2-5|TRBV7-9|-|-
TGTGCCAGCAGCTTCGGGCAGGGGCGGGAGACCCAGTACTTC
CASSFGQGRETQYF
>TRBJ2-7|TRBV5-1|-|-
TGCGCCAGCAGCTTGGAGACTGTAGCGTGGGGCGAGCAGTACTTC
CASSLETVAWGEQYF
>TRBJ1-1|TRBV7-6|TRBD1|-
TGTGCCAGCAGCTTAGAGGTACAGGGGACTGAAGCTTTCTTT
CASSLEVQGTEAFF
>TRBJ2-7|TRBV5-6|-|-
TGTGCCAGCAGCTTCCACTCCTCCCACGAGCAGTACTTC
CASSFHSSHEQYF
>TRBJ1-6|TRBV5-4|-|-
TGTGCCAGCAGCTTGGACGGACATTATAATTCACCCCTCCACTTT
CASSLDGHYNSPLHF
>TRBJ2-5|TRBV10-3|TRBD1|-
TGTGCCATCAGTGAACAACGGGACAGGCGACAAGAGACCCAGTACTTC
CAISEQRDRRQETQYF
>TRBJ2-1|TRBV5-1|TRBD2|-
TGCGCCAGCAGCTTGATCAGGCGGGGGGGCGGCGATGAGCAGTTCTTC
CASSLIRRGGGDEQFF
>TRBJ2-3|TRBV5-1|-|-
TGCGCCAGCAGCTGGAGCGGAGACAGCACAGATACGCAGTATTTT
CASSWSGDSTDTQYF
>TRBJ2-7|TRBV18|-|-
TGTGCCAGCTCACCCGGGAGCTCCTACGAGCAGTACTTC
CASSPGSSYEQYF
>TRBJ2-5|TRBV5-4|TRBD1|-
TGTGCCAGCAGCGCCGACAGGGGGCGAGAGACCCAGTACTTC
CASSADRGRETQYF
>TRBJ2-5|TRBV19|TRBD1|-
TGTGCCAGTAGTTTCCCCGACAGGGAAGAGACCCAGTACTTC
CASSFPDREETQYF
>TRBJ2-7|TRBV5-4|-|-
TGTGCCAGCAGCCTGCCGAGGGGGATTAACAACGAGCAGTACTTC
CASSLPRGINNEQYF
>TRBJ2-1|TRBV15|TRBD2|-
TGTGCCACCAGCCGTTATAGCGGGGAGCCCCTGAATGAGCAGTTCTTC
CATSRYSGEPLNEQFF